A single sample is the source of the 15 T cell receptor beta chains below, sequenced in a study of cytomegalovirus exposure and HLA in healthy donors. The PCR made use of 60 Vbeta and 13 Jbeta primers. Measured with immunoSEQ multiplex PCR; TCRdb has only the in-frame clones, and not every one. The sample consists of approximately 120,000 clones, about 81% of them appearing once. Sequenced input: PBMCs. The receptors come from a woman aged 25 to 45 in good health and CMV-seronegative.

This chain uses TRBV30 with TRBJ1-5; D is perhaps TRBD1 (5 bases). The ends were cut back, 2 bases at V and 1 base at J, with 9 bases in the middle. CDR1 and CDR2 (germline): GTSNPN, SVGIG (reference sequence). This CDR3 is built from 14 residues. CDR3 in DNA: TGTGCCTGGAGTAGCGGGGGGAGCAATCAGCCCCAGCATTTT. This sequence encodes CAWSSGGSNQPQHF.

This rearrangement joins TRBV19 to TRBJ2-7; 8 nucleotides line up with TRBD2. This CDR3 contains 16 residues. J gave up 2 bases and V 3 bases, and 9 bases lay outside the gene matches. Germline V gene data show CDR1 as LNHDA and CDR2 as SQIVND (reference sequence). CDR3 loop: CASSIKGGLAAYEQYF. The DNA of the CDR3 is TGTGCCAGTAGTATTAAGGGCGGACTAGCAGCCTACGAGCAGTACTTC.

This chain links TRBV7-2 with TRBJ2-5; D uncertain. The CDR3 length is 13 residues. Trimming pared 2 bases from V and 7 bases from J, leaving 11 bases between. Germline CDR1 and CDR2: SGHTA and FQGNSA. CDR3 coding DNA: TGTGCCAGCAGCTTACCTTACCGGTGGACCCAGTACTTC. Residues: CASSLPYRWTQYF. The full variable domain, with the rest looked up from reference TRBV7-2 and TRBJ2-5, is GAGVSQSPSNKVTEKGKDVELRCDPISGHTALYWYRQSLGQGLEFLIYFQGNSAPDKSGLPSDRFSAERTGGSVSTLTIQRTQQEDSAVYLCASSLPYRWTQYFGPGTRLLVL.

V and J are TRBV6-1 and TRBJ1-2; D is uncertain. Trimming removed 7 bases from V and 7 bases from J, with 19 bases in between. CDR3 length: 14 amino acids. CDR1 is MNHNS and CDR2 is SASEGT in the germline V gene. The CDR3 here is CASTPLGEWGGYTF. CDR3 nucleotide sequence: TGTGCCAGCACCCCCCTCGGGGAATGGGGTGGCTACACCTTC.

V is TRBV2 and J is TRBJ1-5; TRBD1 matches at 9 bases. J gave up 2 bases and V 4 bases, and 12 bases lay outside the gene matches. Germline V lookup: CDR1 SNHLY, CDR2 FYNNEI. This CDR3 is built from 18 residues. The CDR3 bases are TGTGCCAGCAGTGGACCCAGGGAACAGGGGGCTGGCAATCAGCCCCAGCATTTT. Its protein product is CASSGPREQGAGNQPQHF.

The chain joins TRBV5-1 to TRBJ1-2, with D possibly matching TRBD1 (5 bases). Trimming took off 3 bases at V and 4 bases at J, with 10 bases between the two ends. The germline V gene has CDR1 SGHRS and CDR2 YFSETQ. CDR3 length: 13 amino acids. The CDR3 sequence: CASSSGQAYGYTF. CDR3 nucleotides: TGCGCCAGCAGCTCCGGACAAGCCTATGGCTACACCTTC.

In its sample, this clone was seen a few times. J is TRBJ2-3 and V is TRBV7-2; 8 bases align to TRBD2. V was pared by 4 bases and J by 8 bases, with 11 bases of the junction left unmatched. The CDR3 is 15 residues long. Germline CDR1 and CDR2: SGHTA and FQGNSA. The CDR3 is CASSWGQAGVPTQYF. CDR3 coding DNA: TGTGCCAGCAGCTGGGGCCAAGCGGGAGTCCCTACGCAGTATTTT.

The chain links TRBV7-6 to TRBJ2-3, with D tentatively TRBD1 (6 bases). V was shortened by 4 bases and J by 2 bases, with 16 bases between the two germline ends. CDR3 size: 16 residues. Germline V gene sequence: CDR1 SGHVS, CDR2 FNYEAQ. CDR3 sequence: CASSSLTGGITDTQYF. The CDR3, as DNA: TGTGCCAGCAGCTCGTTGACAGGCGGAATCACAGATACGCAGTATTTT.

The chain joins TRBV9 to TRBJ2-3, with no clear D. V was trimmed by 0 bases and J by 5 bases, leaving 7 bases between them. Looked up from germline, CDR1 is SGDLS and CDR2 is YYNGEE. The CDR3 consists of 13 residues. The CDR3 here is CASSVVDIDTQYF. Written as DNA, the CDR3 is TGTGCCAGCAGCGTAGTCGACATAGATACGCAGTATTTT.

The chain joins TRBV6-1 to TRBJ1-6; D is undetermined. CDR3 size: 14 residues. Germline loops: CDR1 MNHNS, CDR2 SASEGT. Trimming removed 2 bases from V and 8 bases from J, with 10 bases in between. The DNA of the CDR3 is TGTGCCAGCAGTGAACAGGCTTGGGATTCACCCCTCCACTTT. Protein sequence: CASSEQAWDSPLHF.

The chain joins TRBV5-1 to TRBJ2-1, with 10 nucleotides matching TRBD2. The CDR3 totals 15 residues. The V gene's germline CDR1 is SGHRS and CDR2 YFSETQ. The V segment lost 4 bases and the J segment 5 bases; nucleotides outside the gene matches: 6. The CDR3 region is CASSLRTSGHNEQFF. As DNA, the CDR3 is TGCGCCAGCAGCCTACGGACTAGCGGCCACAATGAGCAGTTCTTC.

V usage is TRBV9 and J usage is TRBJ1-2; TRBD1 is a possible D gene (5 bases). This CDR3 is built from 14 residues. From germline, CDR1 is SGDLS and CDR2 YYNGEE. Trimming took 4 bases from V and 4 from J, leaving 14 bases between them. CDR3 coding DNA: TGTGCCAGCAGCCCGTCAGGGCTGGTCTATGGCTACACCTTC. Translated: CASSPSGLVYGYTF. Using reference TRBV9 and TRBJ1-2 for the parts outside the CDR3, the full variable domain is DSGVTQTPKHLITATGQRVTLRCSPRSGDLSVYWYQQSLDQGLQFLIQYYNGEERAKGNILERFSAQQFPDLHSELNLSSLELGDSALYFCASSPSGLVYGYTFGSGTRLTVV.

CDR3 region: CASSDYRGHGYTF. CDR3 sequence (DNA): TGTGCCAGCAGTGATTACAGGGGGCATGGCTACACCTTC. The rearrangement joins TRBV2 to TRBJ1-2; 9 nucleotides line up with TRBD1. Losses at the gene ends were 3 bases for V and 6 bases for J; bases not matched to a gene: 2. The CDR3 contains 13 residues. Germline V gene sequence: CDR1 SNHLY, CDR2 FYNNEI.

The chain carries TRBV11-3 and TRBJ2-2; 7 bases fit TRBD1. The CDR3 sequence is 15 residues long. After removal of 2 bases from V and 2 bases from J, the junction contained 2 bases not matched to a gene. In germline, CDR1 is SGHNT, CDR2 YENEEA. The CDR3 spells CASSLTGANTGELFF. The DNA of the CDR3 is TGTGCCAGCAGCTTAACAGGGGCAAACACCGGGGAGCTGTTTTTT.

This clone has more than one count but fewer than ten. The rearrangement joins TRBV2 to TRBJ1-2; D gene ambiguous. Trimming stripped 4 bases from V and 6 bases from J, with 12 bases between. The CDR3 runs to 13 residues. CDR1 and CDR2 from the germline V gene are SNHLY and FYNNEI. Here the CDR3 reads CASSVSGLDGYTF. CDR3 in DNA: TGTGCCAGCAGTGTCTCAGGCCTGGATGGCTACACCTTC.